This T cell receptor beta chain was profiled in a study of CD8 T cells in ankylosing spondylitis. Notes on the study in general: Before this, some motif variants had been reported in reactive arthritis synovial fluid and blood. Reportedly, matched ankylosing spondylitis synovial fluid was significantly enriched for disease-linked clones.

TCR beta libraries were made by quantitative 5'-RACE with molecular barcodes. Each CDR3 protein gets one entry after TCRdb re-called the 5' RACE reads with MiXCR. The sample carries under 300,000 distinct CDR3 sequences, 8% to 11% recorded once. Comment on this clonotype: Its cognate antigen is unknown.

Germline-derived CDR1 and CDR2 are SGHNT and YENEEA. Trimming took 5 bases from V and 6 from J; bases not matched to a gene: 11. This CDR3 is built from 15 residues. The specimen was blood, either unsorted or a sorted T cell fraction (not recorded which). The sequence came from a male donor with ankylosing spondylitis or in good health (not recorded which). The chain couples TRBV11-3 to TRBJ2-3; 7 positions agree with TRBD2. The CDR3 DNA reads as TGTGCCAGCAGCACCCGACTAGCCTCCGCGGATACGCAGTATTTT. It encodes CASSTRLASADTQYF. The full variable domain, rest sourced from reference TRBV11-3 and TRBJ2-3, is EAGVVQSPRYKIIEKKQPVAFWCNPISGHNTLYWYLQNLGQGPELLIRYENEEAVDDSQLPKDRFSAERLKGVDSTLKIQPAELGDSAVYLCASSTRLASADTQYFGPGTRLTVL.